The next 21 T cell receptor beta chains were all read from a single sample in a study of blood T cell repertoires in COVID-19. Clones were read by immunoSEQ multiplex PCR, and TCRdb kept only the in-frame ones, dropping some. The table includes some 46,000 clones, about 83% detected once. The sequenced material came from peripheral blood. The receptors derive from a woman aged 80 or older with acute or convalescent COVID-19.

The chain links TRBV14 to TRBJ1-2; TRBD1 aligns across 11 bases. V was pared by 4 bases and J by 4 bases, with 5 bases of the junction left unmatched. This CDR3 is built from 15 residues. Germline values: CDR1 SGHDN, CDR2 FVKESK. The CDR3 reads CASSRRTGGLYGYTF. As DNA, the CDR3 is TGTGCCAGCAGCCGCAGGACAGGGGGCCTCTATGGCTACACCTTC.

This clone was seen a single time. This sequence joins TRBV28 and TRBJ2-2, with no clear D. The V gene lost 8 bases and the J gene lost 7 bases, with 8 bases spanning the gap. From germline, CDR1 is MDHEN and CDR2 SYDVKM. This CDR3 is 11 amino acids long. CDR3 bases: TGTGCCAGCGGAGTTGACGGGGAGCTGTTTTTT. Translating it yields CASGVDGELFF.

This chain links TRBV19 with TRBJ1-2, with D hard to call. The V gene's germline CDR1 is LNHDA and CDR2 SQIVND (reference sequence). The CDR3 extends over 15 amino acids. Trimming stripped 7 bases from V and 8 bases from J, with 23 bases between. Here the CDR3 DNA reads TGTGCCAGTAATCCCCGGGCGGGCACTAACCCCGGCTACACCTTC. This encodes CASNPRAGTNPGYTF.

The chain carries TRBV29-1 and TRBJ1-1, with 7 nucleotides matching TRBD1. V lost 1 base to trimming and J lost 1 base; unmatched junction nucleotides: 0. Germline CDR1 is SQVTM and CDR2 is ANQGSEA. There are 13 residues in the CDR3. The CDR3 DNA reads TGCAGCGTTGAAGGGACAGGGAACACTGAAGCTTTCTTT. Its protein product is CSVEGTGNTEAFF.

The CDR3 is CASSIASRGYISEAFF. The CDR3 DNA reads TGTGCCAGTAGTATAGCCTCCAGGGGGTATATATCTGAAGCTTTCTTT. The rearrangement uses TRBV19 and TRBJ1-1, with 7 bases fitting TRBD1. V trimming: 1 base; J trimming: 6 bases; junction bases outside the gene matches: 11. CDR3 length equals 16 residues. The germline CDR1 and CDR2 sequences are LNHDA and SQIVND (reference sequence). The full variable domain, its missing parts supplied by reference TRBV19 and TRBJ1-1, is DGGITQSPKYLFRKEGQNVTLSCEQNLNHDAMYWYRQDPGQGLRLIYYSQIVNDFQKGDIAEGYSVSREKKESFPLTVTSAQKNPTAFYLCASSIASRGYISEAFFGQGTRLTVV.

The chain links TRBV11-2 to TRBJ1-2; D gene unclear. V was clipped by 5 bases and J by 1 base, with 11 bases between them. Germline V lookup: CDR1 SGHAT, CDR2 FQNNGV. The CDR3 has 14 amino acids. The chain's CDR3 is CASSNPGFNYGYTF. DNA of the CDR3: TGTGCCAGCAGCAACCCAGGCTTTAACTATGGCTACACCTTC.

This chain joins TRBV6-9 and TRBJ2-7; 9 nucleotides align to TRBD1. CDR1 is MNHGY and CDR2 is SVAAGI in the germline V gene. The V gene end was trimmed by 6 bases and the J gene end by 3 bases; junction bases not matched to a gene: 3. There are 13 residues in the CDR3. The CDR3 here is CASSGQGIYEQYF. CDR3 in DNA: TGTGCCAGCAGCGGACAGGGGATCTACGAGCAGTACTTC.

The chain employs TRBV7-8 and TRBJ2-1; 11 positions match TRBD2. The CDR3 totals 16 residues. Per germline, CDR1 SGHVS and CDR2 FQNEAQ. The V and J ends lost 3 bases and 5 bases, in that order; junction bases with no gene match: 6. CDR3 sequence: CASSLASGGWDNEQFF. DNA of the CDR3: TGTGCCAGCAGCTTGGCTAGCGGGGGGTGGGACAATGAGCAGTTCTTC.

The chain links TRBV19 to TRBJ1-1; TRBD1 matches 10 bases. CDR3 length: 16 residues. Germline CDR1 is LNHDA and CDR2 is SQIVND (reference sequence). V lost 5 bases, J lost 1 base, and 7 bases stayed unmatched. CDR3 coding DNA: TGTGCCAGTAGTCCTCGGACAGGGGGAGGGAACACTGAAGCTTTCTTT. It codes for CASSPRTGGGNTEAFF.

This chain links TRBV4-2 with TRBJ2-5, with a possible D match to TRBD2 (6 bases). This CDR3 spans 20 amino acids. Per the germline V gene, CDR1 is LGHNA and CDR2 is YNFKEQ. The V gene lost 0 bases and the J gene lost 1 base, with 24 bases spanning the gap. As DNA, the CDR3 is TGTGCCAGCAGCCAAGAAGTGAGAGTACGGGCGGGGCCAAGCCAAGAGACCCAGTACTTC. This sequence encodes CASSQEVRVRAGPSQETQYF.

The rearrangement joins TRBV5-1 to TRBJ1-5; 11 nucleotides match TRBD1. Germline loops: CDR1 SGHRS, CDR2 YFSETQ. Trimming removed 5 bases from V and 10 bases from J; junction bases left unmatched: 8. The length of the CDR3 is 14 residues. In DNA, the CDR3 is TGCGCCAGCAGTCCCGGACAGGGGGCGCTTCCCCAGCATTTT. It is translated as CASSPGQGALPQHF.

This chain uses TRBV4-1 with TRBJ2-3; 14 bases map to TRBD2. The CDR3 has 16 amino acids. J gave up 4 bases and V 4 bases, and 4 bases lay outside the gene matches. Germline CDR1 and CDR2: MGHRA and YSYEKL. CDR3 DNA sequence: TGCGCCAGCAGCCTTCCGGGACTAGCGGGGGCAGATACGCAGTATTTT. Amino acids: CASSLPGLAGADTQYF.

V usage is TRBV27 and J usage is TRBJ2-1; D might be TRBD2 (5 bases). The CDR3 length is 13 residues. Per germline, CDR1 MNHEY and CDR2 SMNVEV (reference sequence). Trimming removed 7 bases at V and 9 bases at J, with 16 bases between. Here the CDR3 DNA reads TGTGCCAGCACTCTTAGCGCCACGGGTGAGCAGTTCTTC. This codes for CASTLSATGEQFF.

The chain employs TRBV15 and TRBJ1-2; 9 bases align to TRBD1. CDR1 and CDR2 from the germline V gene are LNHNV and YYDKDF (reference sequence). V dropped 3 bases and J dropped 4; count of bases not matched to a gene: 6. This CDR3 has 15 residues. The CDR3 loop is CATSRDGTGIYGYTF. The DNA of the CDR3 is TGTGCCACCAGCAGGGACGGGACAGGGATCTATGGCTACACCTTC.

CDR3 sequence: CASSFERGRGGYTF. CDR3 sequence (DNA): TGTGCCAGCAGTTTCGAAAGGGGGCGGGGTGGCTACACCTTC. V gene TRBV27 combines with J gene TRBJ1-2; 7 bases are shared with TRBD1. The V gene end was trimmed by 3 bases and the J gene end by 7 bases; junction bases not matched to a gene: 8. The germline V gene encodes CDR1 MNHEY and CDR2 SMNVEV (reference sequence). There are 14 residues in the CDR3.

This clone turned up a few times. CDR3 DNA: TGTGCCAGCAGCGGTACATGGGGCGACTATGGCTACACCTTC. This gives the protein CASSGTWGDYGYTF. The rearrangement uses TRBV3-1 (or the pseudogene TRBV3-2) and TRBJ1-2; D possibly corresponds to TRBD1 (5 bases). Germline V lookup: CDR1 LGHDT, CDR2 YNNKEL (reference sequence). V lost 5 bases, J lost 3 bases, and 13 bases lay in between. The CDR3 extends over 14 amino acids.

V and J are TRBV20-1 and TRBJ1-2; D gene unclear. Deletions cut 6 bases from V and 2 bases from J, with 10 bases between. CDR3 length: 12 amino acids. In germline, CDR1 is DFQATT, CDR2 SNEGSKA (reference sequence). The CDR3 loop is CSASPVNYGYTF. CDR3 sequence (DNA): TGCAGTGCCAGTCCAGTAAACTATGGCTACACCTTC.

The rearrangement joins TRBV5-1 to TRBJ1-1, with unresolved D. V was trimmed by 3 bases and J by 5 bases, leaving 11 bases between them. Per germline, CDR1 SGHRS and CDR2 YFSETQ. The CDR3 has 13 amino acids. The CDR3 nucleotides are TGCGCCAGCAGCTCCATTGTCGGGACTGAAGCTTTCTTT. It is translated as CASSSIVGTEAFF.

The rearrangement joins TRBV20-1 to TRBJ1-4, with D perhaps TRBD1 (5 bases). CDR1 and CDR2 from the germline V gene are DFQATT and SNEGSKA (reference sequence). V dropped 2 bases and J dropped 10 bases, with 8 bases sitting between them. The CDR3 is 11 residues long. The CDR3 DNA reads as TGCAGTGCTAGACAGGGCGGAAAACTGTTTTTT. Encoded protein: CSARQGGKLFF.

This clone was counted only a few times. This chain connects TRBV5-1 to TRBJ1-3; TRBD1 is a possible D gene (6 bases). Germline CDR1 reads SGHRS; CDR2 reads YFSETQ. The CDR3 has 16 amino acids. Trimming stripped 4 bases from V and 0 bases from J, with 14 bases between. CDR3: CASSIQGKSSGNTIYF. The DNA for the CDR3 is TGCGCCAGCAGCATACAGGGAAAGAGCTCTGGAAACACCATATATTTT. Full variable domain (remainder filled in from reference TRBV5-1 and TRBJ1-3): KAGVTQTPRYLIKTRGQQVTLSCSPISGHRSVSWYQQTPGQGLQFLFEYFSETQRNKGNFPGRFSGRQFSNSRSEMNVSTLELGDSALYLCASSIQGKSSGNTIYFGEGSWLTVV.

The V gene is TRBV3-1 (or the pseudogene TRBV3-2), the J gene TRBJ2-7, with D possibly TRBD2 on 5 matching bases. The V gene's germline CDR1 is LGHDT and CDR2 YNNKEL (reference sequence). The CDR3 extends over 14 amino acids. Trimming pared 1 base from V and 3 bases from J, leaving 10 bases between. The CDR3 spells CASSQVGRFYEQYF. In DNA form, the CDR3 reads TGTGCCAGCAGCCAAGTGGGGAGATTCTACGAGCAGTACTTC.